This TCR beta chain stems from a study of CXCR3-negative and CXCR3-positive naive CD8 T cells. TRB cDNA was prepared as libraries by UMI-labeled 5' RACE. TCRdb reprocessed the 5' RACE reads; each CDR3 protein has one entry and no DNA is given. The sample includes 120,000 or so distinct CDR3 sequences. General study results and limits: Comparison of naive CXCR3-negative and CXCR3-positive cells revealed similar TRBV-TRBJ usage, while memory cells differed. Relative to memory CD8+ cells, whose diversity was much lower, both naive subsets had comparably high diversity. CXCR3-positive naive cells carried more hydrophobic TRB CDR3s than CXCR3-negative naive cells did.

As for this clonotype: Its matching antigen is unknown.

This TCR was recovered from a human donor in good health. Some clones in this sample may be carry-over from other donors' samples. Source material: naive CXCR3+ CD8+ T cells from blood. Sample subset: CD45RO-CCR7+CD27+CD95- naive CD8+ T cells expressing CXCR3 (TNR3+).

The CDR3 protein is CASSYLSANEQFF. The chain recombines TRBV6-5 with TRBJ2-1; TCRdb's D call, TRBD1, is unchecked because there is no DNA. This CDR3 has 13 residues. Germline CDR1 MNHEY, CDR2 SVGAGI.